The clone carrying this TCR beta chain was seen just once. Its antigen is as yet unknown. At one end the junction does not follow the germline gene, possibly because of a read error. These data belong to a study of T cells in localized non-small cell lung cancer. Study results and limitations: Clonality of T cells reached its maximum in uninvolved adjacent lung, surpassing tumor. Adjacent lung was found to contain a median roughly 60 of the top 100 tumor clones.

The CDR3 consists of 12 residues. Germline assignment: CDR1 SGHTA and CDR2 FQGTGA. Clones were sequenced by immunoSEQ multiplex PCR, and TCRdb holds only the in-frame ones, with some missing. The sample lists around 41,000 clones, 86% seen once, with around 6.4% in the top ten. The material sequenced was peripheral blood, taken before any cancer treatment. The TCR originated in a man aged 40-75 years with stage I lung adenocarcinoma. The chain employs TRBV7-3 and TRBJ2-7; no firm D call. Written as DNA, the CDR3 is TGTGCCAGCAGCTTAGGAAATAAGGGTCCGACCTTC. Protein product: CASSLGNKGPTF.